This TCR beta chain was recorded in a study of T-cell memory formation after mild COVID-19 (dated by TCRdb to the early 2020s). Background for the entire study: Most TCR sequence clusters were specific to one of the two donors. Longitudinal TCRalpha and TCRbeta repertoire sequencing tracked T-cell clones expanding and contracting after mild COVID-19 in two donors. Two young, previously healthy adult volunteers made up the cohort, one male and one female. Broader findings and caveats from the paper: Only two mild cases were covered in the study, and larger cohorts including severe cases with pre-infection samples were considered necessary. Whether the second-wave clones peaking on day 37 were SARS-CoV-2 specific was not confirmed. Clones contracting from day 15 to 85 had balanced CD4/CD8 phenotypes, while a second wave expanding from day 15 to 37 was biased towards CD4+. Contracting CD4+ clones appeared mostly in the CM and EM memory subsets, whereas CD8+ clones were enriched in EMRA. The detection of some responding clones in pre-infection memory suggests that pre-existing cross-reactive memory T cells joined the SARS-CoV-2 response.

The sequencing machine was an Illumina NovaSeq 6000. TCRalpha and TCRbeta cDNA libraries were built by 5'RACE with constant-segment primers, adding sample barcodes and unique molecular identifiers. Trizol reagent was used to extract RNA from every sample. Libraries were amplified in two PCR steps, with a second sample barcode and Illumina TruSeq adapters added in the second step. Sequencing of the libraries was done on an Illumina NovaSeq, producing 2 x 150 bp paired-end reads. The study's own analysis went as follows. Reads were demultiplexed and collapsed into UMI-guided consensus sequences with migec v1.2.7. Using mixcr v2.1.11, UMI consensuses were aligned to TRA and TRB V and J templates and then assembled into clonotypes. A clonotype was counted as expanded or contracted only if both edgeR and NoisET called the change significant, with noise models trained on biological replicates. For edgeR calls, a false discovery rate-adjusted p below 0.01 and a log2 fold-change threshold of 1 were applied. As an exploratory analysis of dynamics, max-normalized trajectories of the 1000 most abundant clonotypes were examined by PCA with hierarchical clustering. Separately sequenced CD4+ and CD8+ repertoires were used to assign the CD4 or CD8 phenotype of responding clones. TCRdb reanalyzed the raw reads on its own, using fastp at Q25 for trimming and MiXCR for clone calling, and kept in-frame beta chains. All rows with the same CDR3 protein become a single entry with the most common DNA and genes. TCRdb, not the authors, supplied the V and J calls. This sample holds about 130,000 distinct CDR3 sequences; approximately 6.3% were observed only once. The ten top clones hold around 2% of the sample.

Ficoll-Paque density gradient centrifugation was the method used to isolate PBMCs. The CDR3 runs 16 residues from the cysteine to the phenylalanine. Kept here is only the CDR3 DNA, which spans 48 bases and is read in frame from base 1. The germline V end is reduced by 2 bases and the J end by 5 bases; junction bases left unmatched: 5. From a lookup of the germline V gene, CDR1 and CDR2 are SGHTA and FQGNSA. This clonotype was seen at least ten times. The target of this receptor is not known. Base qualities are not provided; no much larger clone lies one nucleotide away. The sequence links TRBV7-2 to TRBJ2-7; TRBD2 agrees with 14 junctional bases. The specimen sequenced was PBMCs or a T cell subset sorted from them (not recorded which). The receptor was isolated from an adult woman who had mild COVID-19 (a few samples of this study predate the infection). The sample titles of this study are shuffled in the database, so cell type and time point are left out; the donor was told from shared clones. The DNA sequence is TGTGCCAGCAGCTTAAGACTAGCGGGAGGGCCGAACGAGCAGTACTTC. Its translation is CASSLRLAGGPNEQYF.